These 3 T cell receptor beta chains were all obtained from the same sample, sequenced in a study of CD8 T cells in ankylosing spondylitis. TCRdb analysed the 5' RACE reads with MiXCR anew, one entry per CDR3 protein. The sample lists fewer than 400,000 distinct CDR3 sequences; roughly 15% were seen once. Material for sequencing was blood, either unsorted or a sorted T cell fraction (not recorded which). These receptors all come from a male donor with ankylosing spondylitis or in good health (not recorded which).

This chain connects TRBV5-1 to TRBJ2-5; 10 nucleotides agree with TRBD2. The CDR3 loop spans 17 amino acids. Germline V gene lookup returns CDR1 SGHRS and CDR2 YFSETQ. The V segment lost 1 base and the J segment 4 bases; nucleotides outside the gene matches: 10. This CDR3 is CASSLPSGGTGGETQYF. In DNA, the CDR3 is TGCGCCAGCAGCTTGCCTAGCGGGGGCACCGGGGGAGAGACCCAGTACTTC.

The gene calls are TRBV6-5 and TRBJ2-5; no clear D. Germline V gene lookup returns CDR1 MNHEY and CDR2 SVGAGI. The CDR3 loop spans 15 amino acids. V lost 0 bases and J lost 1, with 9 bases in between. The CDR3 is CASSYSRFGQETQYF. CDR3 nucleotides: TGTGCCAGCAGTTACTCGAGGTTTGGCCAAGAGACCCAGTACTTC.

This clonotype was seen ten or more times. This chain uses TRBV5-1 with TRBJ1-1, with 8 bases lining up with TRBD1. Germline V CDR1 and CDR2: SGHRS, YFSETQ. V dropped 1 base and J dropped 4; count of bases not matched to a gene: 6. CDR3 length equals 15 residues. Here the CDR3 reads CASSLNGQGSTEAFF. The DNA of the CDR3 is TGCGCCAGCAGCTTGAACGGACAGGGCTCCACTGAAGCTTTCTTT.